A single TCR beta chain is shown here with its context. The CDR3 is made up of 15 amino acids. Germline CDR1 MGHDK, CDR2 SYGVNS. TCRdb derives one entry per CDR3 protein from the 5' RACE reads, leaving out DNA. The sample table sets out 500,000 to 600,000 distinct CDR3 sequences. These data come from a study of T cells expressing NK-cell markers. The receptor comes from a man between 18 and 29 years old in good health. Sequencing was performed on blood T cells: a sorted CD56 or NKG2C T cell subset, CD4+ or CD8+ T cells, or bulk PBMC T cells (not recorded which). V gene TRBV25-1 combines with J gene TRBJ1-2; TCRdb's D gene call, TRBD1, goes unchecked for lack of DNA. CDR3 sequence reads: CASSSRGLARYGYTF.